Shown below are 30 T cell receptor beta chains from a single sample sequenced in a study of blood T cells in healthy people across ages. For the second PCR, which ran for about 7 to 11 cycles, a sample-barcoded 5' primer and a J-beta primer mix were used. One entry per CDR3 protein results from TCRdb running MiXCR on the 5' RACE reads. The top ten hold around 12% of the sample, which has 850,000 to 1,100,000 distinct CDR3 sequences, 30% to 40% seen once. Sequencing input: blood. The source is a young man in good health.

Note on this clonotype: Without the conserved terminal phenylalanine or tryptophan, this CDR3 likely stems from a read error. V and J are TRBV3-1 and TRBJ2-5; unclear D gene. The CDR3 sequence is 13 residues long. V lost 1 base, J lost 5 bases, and 8 bases lay in between. The germline CDR1 and CDR2 sequences are LGHDT and YNNKEL (reference sequence). The CDR3, as DNA: TGTGCCAGCAGCCAAGGTGTCAGTGAGACCCAGTACATC. This sequence encodes CASSQGVSETQYI.

The J gene is TRBJ2-3, the V gene TRBV6-2 or TRBV6-3; D remains unclear. The J call may be mistaken, given a closer DNA end match to TRBJ1-5. Germline CDR1 and CDR2: MNHEY and SVGEGT. This CDR3 is 17 amino acids long. The CDR3 protein is CASSYQGLAEITDTQHF. The CDR3 DNA reads as TGTGCCAGCAGTTACCAAGGACTAGCGGAGATCACAGATACGCAGCATTTT.

In this sample, this clonotype turned up many times. CDR3: CASSLAWDRSHPYEQYF. The CDR3 DNA is TGTGCCAGCAGCTTAGCGTGGGACAGGTCGCACCCCTACGAGCAGTACTTC. This chain joins TRBV11-1 and TRBJ2-7, with TRBD1 identical over 8 bases. V lost 0 bases to trimming and J lost 2 bases; unmatched junction nucleotides: 9. Per the germline V gene, CDR1 is SGHAT and CDR2 is FQDESV (reference sequence). The CDR3 extends over 17 amino acids.

V usage is TRBV6-1 and J usage is TRBJ2-3; D not resolved. Germline V gene data show CDR1 as MNHNS and CDR2 as SASEGT. The CDR3 sequence is 14 residues long. Trimming pared 6 bases from V and 1 base from J, leaving 11 bases between. CDR3 amino acids: CASRESKGTDTQYF. Here the CDR3 DNA reads TGTGCCAGCAGGGAAAGTAAGGGCACAGATACGCAGTATTTT.

The chain couples TRBV28 to TRBJ2-7; perhaps TRBD1 as D (6 bases). Germline V gene lookup returns CDR1 MDHEN and CDR2 SYDVKM. Trimming shortened V by 7 bases and J by 8 bases, and 12 bases separated the two germline ends. The length of the CDR3 is 11 residues. The CDR3 bases are TGTGCCAGCACGTTTGGGACACAGCAGTACTTC. Its protein is CASTFGTQQYF.

The table lists this clonotype with a few counts. V gene TRBV3-1 combines with J gene TRBJ2-7, with 8 bases fitting TRBD2. Germline loops: CDR1 LGHDT, CDR2 YNNKEL (reference sequence). This CDR3 region has 16 residues. The J segment lost 0 bases and the V segment lost 0 bases, leaving 4 bases of the junction unmatched. The CDR3 coding sequence is TGTGCCAGCAGCCAAGACCCAGCGGGGGACTCCTACGAGCAGTACTTC. Its protein product is CASSQDPAGDSYEQYF.

The V and J genes are TRBV7-9 and TRBJ2-2, with D possibly matching TRBD2 (6 bases). Germline V lookup: CDR1 SEHNR, CDR2 FQNEAQ (reference sequence). The ends were cut back, 3 bases at V and 1 base at J, with 9 bases in the middle. The CDR3 has 15 residues. The CDR3 coding sequence is TGTGCCAGCAGCTTTGGAGGGATGAACACCGGGGAGCTGTTTTTT. Its translation is CASSFGGMNTGELFF.

The chain carries TRBV20-1 and TRBJ2-1; 8 positions agree with TRBD2. The assigned J gene may be wrong: the sequence end matches TRBJ2-7 better. The CDR3 is 14 amino acids. In germline, CDR1 is DFQATT, CDR2 SNEGSKA (reference sequence). CDR3 loop: CSAPAGASYNEQYF. CDR3 DNA sequence: TGCAGTGCGCCAGCGGGGGCTTCCTACAATGAGCAGTACTTC.

V and J are TRBV12-3 or TRBV12-4 and TRBJ1-5, with D possibly matching TRBD1 (6 bases). This CDR3 contains 14 residues. The ends were cut back, 1 base at V and 9 bases at J, with 13 bases in the middle. CDR3: CASSLGGGMGPQHF. The DNA of the CDR3 is TGTGCCAGCAGTTTAGGGGGGGGCATGGGGCCCCAGCATTTT.

The rearrangement links TRBV2 to TRBJ2-1, with D possibly matching TRBD2 (6 bases). Germline V gene lookup returns CDR1 SNHLY and CDR2 FYNNEI. Trimming removed 6 bases from V and 10 bases from J, with 10 bases in between. The CDR3 has 11 residues. The CDR3 nucleotides read TGTGCCAGCAGCGGGACTGGCGAGCAGTTCTTC. This sequence encodes CASSGTGEQFF.

The chain employs TRBV5-1 and TRBJ2-1; a possible D gene is TRBD2 (6 bases). V lost 8 bases, J lost 3 bases, and 12 bases lay in between. The CDR3 length is 13 residues. Germline V gene lookup returns CDR1 SGHRS and CDR2 YFSETQ. The CDR3 sequence: CASRDFDYNEQFF. The DNA for the CDR3 is TGCGCCAGTCGGGACTTCGACTACAATGAGCAGTTCTTC. The whole variable domain, filled in from reference TRBV5-1 and TRBJ2-1, reads KAGVTQTPRYLIKTRGQQVTLSCSPISGHRSVSWYQQTPGQGLQFLFEYFSETQRNKGNFPGRFSGRQFSNSRSEMNVSTLELGDSALYLCASRDFDYNEQFFGPGTRLTVL.

The chain couples TRBV21-1 to TRBJ1-4; TRBD1, as called in the table, went unchecked against the DNA. TRBV21-1 has pseudogene status. The CDR3 consists of 16 residues. The CDR3 loop reads CASSSHQGQTNEKLFF. In DNA form, the CDR3 reads TGTGCCAGCAGCTCTCACCAGGGGCAAACTAATGAAAAACTGTTTTTT.

The chain joins TRBV3-1 to TRBJ1-2; TRBD1 is a possible D gene (6 bases). The CDR3 sequence is 15 residues long. Trimming took 4 bases from V and 5 from J, leaving 17 bases between them. Germline V CDR1 and CDR2: LGHDT, YNNKEL (reference sequence). As DNA, the CDR3 is TGTGCCAGCAGCCCCGCCGGGTCAGGGGTTTATGGCTACACCTTC. This translates into CASSPAGSGVYGYTF.

This clonotype was seen only a few times. V and J are TRBV7-2 and TRBJ2-5, with TRBD2 matching 9 bases. The trim removed 3 bases at V and 3 bases at J, leaving 11 bases unmatched. This CDR3 contains 17 residues. Germline V CDR1 and CDR2: SGHTA, FQGNSA. CDR3 amino acids: CASSLSYSAGGKETQYF. The CDR3 DNA reads TGTGCCAGCAGCTTGTCTTACAGTGCGGGGGGGAAAGAGACCCAGTACTTC.

This clonotype was counted between two and nine times. The chain carries TRBV25-1 and TRBJ2-1; D possibly corresponds to TRBD2 (6 bases). This CDR3 is built from 14 residues. Germline V lookup: CDR1 MGHDK, CDR2 SYGVNS. Between the trimmed V and J ends, which lost 4 bases and 6 bases, there was a span of 13 bases. The CDR3 bases are TGTGCCAGCAGTGGCCTTGGGGGACTCAATGAGCAGTTCTTC. Protein: CASSGLGGLNEQFF.

The J gene is TRBJ2-1, the V gene TRBV4-1; 7 bases fit TRBD1. This CDR3 contains 15 residues. The V gene end was trimmed by 3 bases and the J gene end by 9 bases; junction bases not matched to a gene: 11. The germline V gene encodes CDR1 MGHRA and CDR2 YSYEKL. The CDR3 reads CASSHGTVILSEQFF. The CDR3 DNA reads as TGCGCCAGCAGCCACGGGACAGTTATCTTGAGTGAGCAGTTCTTC.

The rearrangement links TRBV5-6 to TRBJ1-1; D remains unclear. CDR3 size: 15 residues. V was clipped by 0 bases and J by 3 bases, with 12 bases between them. Per germline, CDR1 SGHDT and CDR2 YYEEEE. The CDR3 DNA reads TGTGCCAGCAGCTTGGGGCCAGGCCTGGACACTGAAGCTTTCTTT. Translation gives CASSLGPGLDTEAFF.

This clonotype was found a few times. The chain has TRBV20-1 and TRBJ2-3; D possibly corresponds to TRBD2 (7 bases). The CDR3 is 13 residues long. CDR1 is DFQATT and CDR2 is SNEGSKA in the germline V gene (reference sequence). V lost 8 bases and J 2 bases, leaving 14 bases between the germline ends. The CDR3: CSFTGRATDTQYF. The CDR3 DNA reads as TGCAGTTTCACAGGGAGGGCCACAGATACGCAGTATTTT.

There are a few counts of this clonotype. This chain connects TRBV20-1 to TRBJ2-3; D gene ambiguous. V lost 0 bases to trimming and J lost 9 bases, with 13 bases between them. CDR1 DFQATT and CDR2 SNEGSKA come from the germline V gene (reference sequence). The CDR3 consists of 13 residues. The CDR3 nucleotides are TGCAGTGCTAGAGATCCTATAGTGGGCACGCAGTATTTT. Translated: CSARDPIVGTQYF.

The chain combines TRBV28 with TRBJ1-5; 8 positions match TRBD1. From germline, CDR1 is MDHEN and CDR2 SYDVKM. The CDR3 is 15 residues long. V gave up 4 bases and J gave up 7 bases; unmatched junction bases: 9. The CDR3 sequence: CASSWRTGTEQPQHF. The CDR3 coding sequence is TGTGCCAGCAGTTGGAGGACAGGGACGGAGCAGCCCCAGCATTTT.

The chain has TRBV29-1 and TRBJ2-2; D remains ambiguous. V shed 3 bases and J shed 6 bases, with 11 bases lying between them. CDR1 is SQVTM, CDR2 ANQGSEA, per germline. The CDR3 is made up of 13 amino acids. The CDR3 bases are TGCAGCGTTGAGACCCCCCGGTCCGGGGAGCTGTTTTTT. It yields the protein CSVETPRSGELFF.

This clonotype was observed a single time. The chain employs TRBV7-9 and TRBJ1-5; D is unresolved. This CDR3 comprises 16 residues. V gave up 1 base and J gave up 2 bases, with 12 bases separating them. Germline-derived CDR1 and CDR2 are SEHNR and FQNEAQ (reference sequence). CDR3 loop: CASSLGGPPGNQPQHF. The CDR3 DNA follows: TGTGCCAGCAGCTTAGGCGGCCCACCAGGCAATCAGCCCCAGCATTTT.

This clonotype was observed a few times. At one end, the junction sequence differs from germline, possibly due to a read error. This chain links TRBV2 with TRBJ2-3; no firm D call. The CDR3 runs 15 residues. Germline loops: CDR1 SNHLY, CDR2 FYNNEI. In nucleotides, the CDR3 is TGTGCCAGCAGAGAAGCAGACCCCTTCACAGATACGCAGTATTTT. It encodes CASREADPFTDTQYF.

The chain combines TRBV25-1 with TRBJ1-2; 10 bases match TRBD1. In germline, CDR1 is MGHDK, CDR2 SYGVNS. The CDR3 has 20 residues. V gave up 4 bases and J gave up 3 bases; unmatched junction bases: 20. The CDR3 nucleotides are TGTGCCAGCAGTGGCCCTCGACCCCGCGGACAGGGGGGTCTGCACTATGGCTACACCTTC. Translated: CASSGPRPRGQGGLHYGYTF.

This clonotype was recorded a few times. The chain is built from TRBV25-1 and TRBJ2-5; unclear D gene. The end of the DNA fits TRBJ2-7 better, so the J call may be wrong. This CDR3 has 11 residues. The V gene's germline CDR1 is MGHDK and CDR2 SYGVNS. Here the CDR3 reads CASSESDEQYF. CDR3 sequence (DNA): TGTGCCAGCAGTGAGTCGGACGAGCAGTACTTC.

This clonotype was recorded a few times. The chain combines TRBV6-2 or TRBV6-3 with TRBJ2-3; no definite D call. Trimming took off 7 bases at V and 5 bases at J, with 13 bases between the two ends. The germline V gene encodes CDR1 MNHEY and CDR2 SVGEGT. This CDR3 is built from 13 residues. For the CDR3, the DNA is TGTGCCAGCAACAAGCTGGCGGAAGATACGCAGTATTTT. It yields the protein CASNKLAEDTQYF.

V gene TRBV7-9 combines with J gene TRBJ2-3; the match to TRBD1 covers 7 bases. Trimming took 5 bases from V and 5 from J; bases not matched to a gene: 7. This CDR3 region has 14 residues. CDR1 is SEHNR, CDR2 FQNEAQ, per germline (reference sequence). The CDR3 sequence is CASSQRGQGDTQYF. CDR3 DNA sequence: TGTGCCAGCAGCCAGAGGGGGCAGGGAGATACGCAGTATTTT.

This clonotype has more than one count but fewer than ten. J is TRBJ1-2 and V is TRBV7-9; no definite D call. Between the trimmed V and J ends, which lost 2 bases and 1 base, there was a span of 8 bases. Germline assignment: CDR1 SEHNR and CDR2 FQNEAQ (reference sequence). This CDR3 is 14 amino acids long. The CDR3 loop is CASSLLGSNYGYTF. In nucleotides, the CDR3 is TGTGCCAGCAGCTTATTGGGCAGTAACTATGGCTACACCTTC. Full variable domain (missing parts from reference TRBV7-9 and TRBJ1-2): DTGVSQNPRHKITKRGQNVTFRCDPISEHNRLYWYRQTLGQGPEFLTYFQNEAQLEKSRLLSDRFSAERPKGSFSTLEIQRTEQGDSAMYLCASSLLGSNYGYTFGSGTRLTVV.

The genes are TRBV27 and TRBJ1-1, with D hard to call. CDR1 and CDR2 (germline): MNHEY, SMNVEV (reference sequence). V dropped 6 bases and J dropped 4 bases, with 15 bases sitting between them. The CDR3 length is 14 residues. The CDR3 spells CASRKRLSSTEAFF. CDR3 DNA sequence: TGTGCCAGCAGGAAGAGGCTATCTTCCACTGAAGCTTTCTTT.

This clonotype was detected a few times. This sequence joins TRBV7-6 and TRBJ1-1; a possible D gene is TRBD1 (5 bases). Looked up from germline, CDR1 is SGHVS and CDR2 is FNYEAQ. The CDR3 length is 13 residues. With 8 bases removed from V and 2 bases from J, the gap between germline ends came to 12 bases. CDR3 DNA: TGTGCCAGCTCCAGGGAGCCTAACACTGAAGCTTTCTTT. Translation gives CASSREPNTEAFF.